This T cell receptor beta chain was identified during a study of T-cell memory formation after mild COVID-19. Only a few counts were recorded for this clonotype. Its antigen remains unknown. Notes on the study in general: Clones that contracted from day 15 to 85 had balanced CD4/CD8; later expanders were CD4+ biased.

5'RACE primed from the constant segment yielded TCR alpha and TCR beta cDNA libraries bearing sample barcodes and UMIs. TCRdb itself ran the 5' RACE reads through MiXCR, one entry per CDR3 protein. The sample has about 110,000 distinct CDR3 sequences; 15% to 20% are singletons. This CDR3 contains 15 residues. The V gene lost 4 bases and the J gene lost 0 bases, with 8 bases spanning the gap. From germline, CDR1 is SGHDT and CDR2 YYEEEE. The V and J genes are TRBV5-6 and TRBJ1-6, with TRBD1 as a possible D gene (6 bases). The receptor was isolated from a man between 18 and 35 years old who had mild COVID-19 (a few samples of this study predate the infection). Cell type and time point are not known. The specimen sequenced was PBMCs or a T cell subset sorted from them (not recorded which). CDR3 region: CASSQGSSYNSPLHF. The CDR3 region has the DNA TGTGCCAGCAGCCAGGGGAGCTCCTATAATTCACCCCTCCACTTT. The entire variable domain, with the rest obtained from reference TRBV5-6 and TRBJ1-6, is as follows: DAGVTQSPTHLIKTRGQQVTLRCSPKSGHDTVSWYQQALGQGPQFIFQYYEEEERQRGNFPDRFSGHQFPNYSSELNVNALLLGDSALYLCASSQGSSYNSPLHFGNGTRLTVT.